What follows is one T cell receptor beta chain and its context. Its antigen is still unknown. The sample holds no much larger clone one base away, and base qualities are not on file. Sequencing used an Illumina HiSeq 1500. TCRdb redid the processing of the public reads, applying fastp at Q25 and MiXCR, and retained in-frame beta chains. Records with the same CDR3 protein are collapsed into one entry carrying the most frequent genes and DNA. A total of 740,000 or so distinct CDR3 sequences appear in this sample, approximately 34% of them only once. The top ten hold roughly 2.9% of the sample. From the cysteine through the phenylalanine, the CDR3 covers 12 amino acids. The kept DNA is CDR3 alone, 36 bases in frame from the first base. At the junction V is shortened by 6 bases and J by 4 bases, with 7 bases in between. Via the germline V gene, CDR1 is ENHRY and CDR2 SYGVKD. The data stem from a study of T cell repertoires in cytomegalovirus infection (dated by TCRdb to between 2018 and 2021). At the level of the whole study: Donor HLA type was relevant to the analysis, because carriage of CMV infection together with the matching HLA type was indicated by public TCR beta signatures. On the study overall, not on this receptor specifically: The ex vivo response was dominated by HLA-C-restricted CMV-specific TCR beta clonotypes, which also provided the single most frequent clonotype in two of eight donors. In both this cohort and an independent roughly 400-donor cohort, the cumulative frequency of public TCR beta family members distinguished carriers of CMV infection plus the relevant HLA type.

The sequence was collected from a human donor in good health (CMV status not recorded). Some clones in this sample may be carry-over from other donors' samples. The sequence joins TRBV10-3 to TRBJ2-1, with the D gene not clear enough to name. Sequencing was performed on PBMCs. This receptor has the CDR3 CAISREYNEQFF. The bases read TGTGCCATCAGCCGAGAGTACAATGAGCAGTTCTTC.